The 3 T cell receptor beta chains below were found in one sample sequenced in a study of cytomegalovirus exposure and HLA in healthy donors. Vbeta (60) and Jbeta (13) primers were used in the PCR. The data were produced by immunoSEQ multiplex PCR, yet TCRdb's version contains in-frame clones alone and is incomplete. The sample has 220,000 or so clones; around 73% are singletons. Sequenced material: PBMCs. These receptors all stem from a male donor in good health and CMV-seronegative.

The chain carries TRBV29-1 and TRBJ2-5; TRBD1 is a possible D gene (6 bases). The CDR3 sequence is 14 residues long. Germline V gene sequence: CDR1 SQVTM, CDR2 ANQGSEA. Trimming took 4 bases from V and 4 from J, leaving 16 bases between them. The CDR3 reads CSVVRAGARETQYF. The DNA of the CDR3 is TGCAGCGTTGTGCGTGCAGGGGCCAGAGAGACCCAGTACTTC.

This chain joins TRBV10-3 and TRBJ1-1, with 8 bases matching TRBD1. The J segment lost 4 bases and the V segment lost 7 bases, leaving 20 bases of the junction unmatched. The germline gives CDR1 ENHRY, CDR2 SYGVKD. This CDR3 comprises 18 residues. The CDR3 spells CAIKTGQGGYSERTEAFF. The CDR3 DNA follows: TGTGCCATCAAAACCGGACAGGGAGGGTACTCAGAACGCACTGAAGCTTTCTTT.

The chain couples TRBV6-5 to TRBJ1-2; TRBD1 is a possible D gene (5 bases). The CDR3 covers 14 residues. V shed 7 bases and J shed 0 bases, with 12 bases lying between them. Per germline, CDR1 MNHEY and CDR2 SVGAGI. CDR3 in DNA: TGTGCCAGCACCCAGGGAGGGCCTAACTATGGCTACACCTTC. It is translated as CASTQGGPNYGYTF.